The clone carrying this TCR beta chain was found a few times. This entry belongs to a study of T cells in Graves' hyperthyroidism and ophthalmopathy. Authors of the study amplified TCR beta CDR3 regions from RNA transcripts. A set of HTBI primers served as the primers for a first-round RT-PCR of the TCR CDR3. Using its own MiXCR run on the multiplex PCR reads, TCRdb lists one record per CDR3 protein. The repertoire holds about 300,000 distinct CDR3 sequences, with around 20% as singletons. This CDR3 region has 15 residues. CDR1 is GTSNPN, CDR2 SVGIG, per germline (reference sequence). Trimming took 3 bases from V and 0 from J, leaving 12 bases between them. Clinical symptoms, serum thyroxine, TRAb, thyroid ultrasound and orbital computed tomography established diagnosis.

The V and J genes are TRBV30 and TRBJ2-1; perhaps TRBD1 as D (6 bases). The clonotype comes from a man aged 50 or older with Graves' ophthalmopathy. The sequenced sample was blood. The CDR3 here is CAWSPTGLSYNEQFF. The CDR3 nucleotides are TGTGCCTGGAGCCCGACAGGCCTCTCCTACAATGAGCAGTTCTTC. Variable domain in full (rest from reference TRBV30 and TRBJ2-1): SQTIHQWPATLVQPVGSPLSLECTVEGTSNPNLYWYRQAAGRGLQLLFYSVGIGQISSEVPQNLSASRPQDRQFILSSKKLLLSDSGFYLCAWSPTGLSYNEQFFGPGTRLTVL.